This is a list of T cell receptor beta chains from one sample in a study of blood T cell repertoires in COVID-19. Some clones are missing from TCRdb's copy, which holds only in-frame ones; the method was immunoSEQ multiplex PCR. The sample contains about 330,000 clones, roughly nine tenths of which appear only once. The sample comprised PBMCs or T cells enriched from blood (not recorded which). The origin of the receptors is a woman aged 25 to 39 who had recovered from COVID-19. The CDR3 runs from the conserved cysteine through the conserved F or W. The order of the fields is CDR3 protein, CDR3 DNA, V gene, J gene, D gene, clone size. A D gene is named only where the DNA matches it firmly. Where a row states a size, it is once, few, many or the class of an expanded clone; other rows omit it.

CDR3: CASRRGQGETEAFF
DNA: TGTGCCAGCAGACGGGGACAGGGGGAGACTGAAGCTTTCTTT
V: TRBV6-5
J: TRBJ1-1
D: TRBD1
size: -

CDR3: CASSSRRESYEQYF
DNA: TGTGCCAGCAGTTCTCGGCGGGAGTCCTACGAGCAGTACTTC
V: TRBV6-5
J: TRBJ2-7
D: TRBD2
size: -

CDR3: CASSPGGDTQYF
DNA: TGTGCCAGCAGCCCAGGGGGAGATACGCAGTATTTT
V: TRBV11-3
J: TRBJ2-3
D: TRBD1
size: -

CDR3: CATSSRGYTF
DNA: TGTGCCACCTCTAGCCGCGGCTACACCTTC
V: TRBV30
J: TRBJ1-2
D: -
size: few

CDR3: CASRPDRDGEKLFF
DNA: TGTGCCAGCAGGCCCGACAGAGACGGGGAAAAACTGTTTTTT
V: TRBV14
J: TRBJ1-4
D: -
size: -

CDR3: CASRIGGGEQFF
DNA: TGTGCCAGCAGGATCGGGGGTGGGGAGCAGTTCTTC
V: TRBV2
J: TRBJ2-1
D: -
size: -

CDR3: CATSAHRDRVGYGYTF
DNA: TGTGCCACCAGCGCCCACCGGGACAGGGTAGGCTATGGCTACACCTTC
V: TRBV15
J: TRBJ1-2
D: TRBD1
size: -

CDR3: CASRELTGVNTEAFF
DNA: TGTGCCAGCAGGGAACTTACAGGGGTGAACACTGAAGCTTTCTTT
V: TRBV2
J: TRBJ1-1
D: TRBD1
size: -

CDR3: CASRNTGESEAFF
DNA: TGTGCCAGCAGAAACACAGGGGAATCTGAAGCTTTCTTT
V: TRBV6-4
J: TRBJ1-1
D: TRBD1
size: few

CDR3: CAWRAGPRGEQFF
DNA: TGTGCCTGGAGGGCTGGTCCGAGAGGTGAGCAGTTCTTC
V: TRBV30
J: TRBJ2-1
D: -
size: -

CDR3: CASSLWEAEAFF
DNA: TGTGCCAGCAGTTTATGGGAGGCTGAAGCTTTCTTT
V: TRBV12-3/TRBV12-4
J: TRBJ1-1
D: -
size: -

CDR3: CASSTSGGGSYEQYF
DNA: TGTGCCAGCAGCACCTCAGGGGGCGGCTCCTACGAGCAGTACTTC
V: TRBV7-9
J: TRBJ2-7
D: TRBD1
size: -

CDR3: CASSPKGLTHTEAFF
DNA: TGCGCCAGCAGCCCCAAGGGACTGACCCACACTGAAGCTTTCTTT
V: TRBV5-1
J: TRBJ1-1
D: -
size: -

CDR3: CASSPGDRENTEAFF
DNA: TGTGCCAGCAGCCCGGGGGACAGGGAGAACACTGAAGCTTTCTTT
V: TRBV4-2
J: TRBJ1-1
D: TRBD1
size: once

CDR3: CASSAGTSNYGYTF
DNA: TGTGCCAGCAGTGCCGGGACATCGAACTATGGCTACACCTTC
V: TRBV6-6
J: TRBJ1-2
D: -
size: -

CDR3: CASSLASLNNQPQHF
DNA: TGTGCCAGCAGCTTGGCGTCCTTAAACAATCAGCCCCAGCATTTT
V: TRBV5-8
J: TRBJ1-5
D: -
size: -

CDR3: CSLAFQETQYF
DNA: TGCAGCCTGGCATTCCAAGAGACCCAGTACTTC
V: TRBV29-1
J: TRBJ2-5
D: -
size: -

CDR3: CASKPDLGNSPLHF
DNA: TGCGCCAGCAAACCCGACCTGGGCAATTCACCCCTCCACTTT
V: TRBV5-1
J: TRBJ1-6
D: -
size: -

CDR3: CASSILGGQPWDEQFF
DNA: TGTGCCAGTAGTATACTTGGGGGACAACCTTGGGATGAGCAGTTCTTC
V: TRBV19
J: TRBJ2-1
D: -
size: -

CDR3: CASSPGGTNTGELFF
DNA: TGTGCCAGCAGCCCCGGGGGTACCAACACCGGGGAGCTGTTTTTT
V: TRBV3-1/TRBV3-2
J: TRBJ2-2
D: -
size: -

CDR3: CASSFSGTGELRGYTF
DNA: TGTGCCAGCAGTTTCTCCGGGACAGGGGAGCTGCGTGGCTACACCTTC
V: TRBV27
J: TRBJ1-2
D: TRBD1
size: -

CDR3: CASSPSGGLNTGELFF
DNA: TGTGCCAGCAGCCCTAGCGGGGGCCTAAACACCGGGGAGCTGTTTTTT
V: TRBV7-6
J: TRBJ2-2
D: TRBD2
size: once

CDR3: CASSPQTTSGNTIYF
DNA: TGTGCCAGCAGCCCACAGACCACCTCTGGAAACACCATATATTTT
V: TRBV6-5
J: TRBJ1-3
D: -
size: -

CDR3: CASSPRSSSQYNEQFF
DNA: TGTGCCAGCAGCCCTAGGTCTAGCAGTCAGTATAACGAGCAGTTCTTC
V: TRBV13
J: TRBJ2-1
D: -
size: -

CDR3: CASSYLTGGQETQYF
DNA: TGTGCCAGCAGTTATCTTACGGGGGGACAAGAGACCCAGTACTTC
V: TRBV27
J: TRBJ2-5
D: TRBD2
size: -

CDR3: CASRGSLGTEQFF
DNA: TGTGCCAGCAGGGGGAGCCTAGGAACCGAGCAGTTCTTC
V: TRBV9
J: TRBJ2-1
D: -
size: -

CDR3: CASSVQSGTGGDTQYF
DNA: TGTGCCAGCAGCGTCCAGTCCGGGACAGGGGGAGATACGCAGTATTTT
V: TRBV7-2
J: TRBJ2-3
D: TRBD1
size: -

CDR3: CASSLPPGLSPYEQYF
DNA: TGTGCCAGCAGCCTACCCCCGGGACTAAGCCCCTACGAGCAGTACTTC
V: TRBV4-2
J: TRBJ2-7
D: TRBD2
size: -